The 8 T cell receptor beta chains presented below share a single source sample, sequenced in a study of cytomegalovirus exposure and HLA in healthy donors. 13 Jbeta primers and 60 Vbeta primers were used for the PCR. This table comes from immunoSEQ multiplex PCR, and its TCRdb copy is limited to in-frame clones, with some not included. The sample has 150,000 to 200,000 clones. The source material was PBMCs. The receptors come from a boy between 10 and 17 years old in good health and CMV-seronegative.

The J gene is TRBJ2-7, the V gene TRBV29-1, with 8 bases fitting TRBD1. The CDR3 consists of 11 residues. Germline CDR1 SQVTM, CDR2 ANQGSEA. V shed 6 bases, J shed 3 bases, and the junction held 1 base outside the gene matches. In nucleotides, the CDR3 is TGCAGCGTGGGACAGGTCTACGAGCAGTACTTC. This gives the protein CSVGQVYEQYF.

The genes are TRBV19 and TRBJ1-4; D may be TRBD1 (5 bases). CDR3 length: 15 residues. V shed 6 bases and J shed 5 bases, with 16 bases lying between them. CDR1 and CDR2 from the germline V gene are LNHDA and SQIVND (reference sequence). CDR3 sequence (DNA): TGTGCCAGTAGCTCGCGGGACCTACCCAATGAAAAACTGTTTTTT. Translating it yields CASSSRDLPNEKLFF.

CDR3 DNA sequence: TGTGCCAGCTCACCAGGGGGCAGGAGCTCCTACGAGCAGTACTTC. It translates to CASSPGGRSSYEQYF. The V call is TRBV18, the J call TRBJ2-7; D may be TRBD1 (6 bases). Between the trimmed V and J ends, which lost 2 bases and 0 bases, there was a span of 11 bases. Germline loops: CDR1 KGHSH, CDR2 LQKENI. The CDR3 runs 15 residues.

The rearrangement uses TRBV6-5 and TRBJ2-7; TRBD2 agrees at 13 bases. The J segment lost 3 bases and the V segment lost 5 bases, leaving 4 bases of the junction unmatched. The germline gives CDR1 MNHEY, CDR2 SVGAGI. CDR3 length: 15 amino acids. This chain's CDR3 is CASSNRLAGGYEQYF. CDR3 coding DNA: TGTGCCAGCAGTAACCGACTAGCGGGGGGCTACGAGCAGTACTTC.

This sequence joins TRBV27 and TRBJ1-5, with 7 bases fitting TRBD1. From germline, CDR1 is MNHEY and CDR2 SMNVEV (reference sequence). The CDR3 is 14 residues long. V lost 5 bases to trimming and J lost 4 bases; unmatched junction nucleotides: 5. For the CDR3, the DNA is TGTGCCAGCAGTACCCGACAGGGTAATCAGCCCCAGCATTTT. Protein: CASSTRQGNQPQHF.

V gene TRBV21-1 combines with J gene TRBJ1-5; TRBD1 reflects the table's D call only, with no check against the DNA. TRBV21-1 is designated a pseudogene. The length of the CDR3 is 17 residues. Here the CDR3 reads CASSKVKNRPTDQPQHF. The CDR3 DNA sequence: TGTGCCAGCAGCAAAGTTAAGAACAGGCCCACTGATCAGCCCCAGCATTTT.

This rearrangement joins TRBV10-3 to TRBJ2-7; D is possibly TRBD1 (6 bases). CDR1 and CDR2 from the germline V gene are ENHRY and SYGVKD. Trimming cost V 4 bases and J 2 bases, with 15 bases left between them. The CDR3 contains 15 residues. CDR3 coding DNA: TGTGCCATCAGTGGAGAGAGGACAGAGACCTACGAGCAGTACTTC. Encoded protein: CAISGERTETYEQYF.

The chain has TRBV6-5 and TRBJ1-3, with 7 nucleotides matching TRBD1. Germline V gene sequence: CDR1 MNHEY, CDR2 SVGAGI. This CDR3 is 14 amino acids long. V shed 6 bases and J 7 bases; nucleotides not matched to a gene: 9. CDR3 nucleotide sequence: TGTGCCAGCAGATCCGACAGGGTTGGGAACACCATATATTTT. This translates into CASRSDRVGNTIYF.